These 28 T cell receptor beta chains share one sample of origin, sequenced in a study of CD8 T cells in ankylosing spondylitis. General observations from the study: The study identified a TCR beta motif of under ten highly homologous variants that appeared characteristic of ankylosing spondylitis blood.

These receptors' targets are unknown. TCRdb re-derived calls from the 5' RACE reads in MiXCR, one entry per CDR3 protein. The sample has around 770,000 distinct CDR3 sequences; about 10% are singletons. Sample: blood, either unsorted or a sorted T cell fraction (not recorded which). These receptors were collected from a male donor with ankylosing spondylitis.

The DNA for the CDR3 is TGCGCCAGCAGCTTGGGGCCCCGGGACAGAGACTACGAGCAGTACTTC. Translation: CASSLGPRDRDYEQYF. V gene TRBV5-1 combines with J gene TRBJ2-7; the match to TRBD1 covers 7 bases. CDR1 and CDR2 (germline): SGHRS, YFSETQ. V lost 0 bases and J lost 3; bases outside the gene matches: 9. CDR3 length: 16 amino acids. The full variable domain, rest sourced from reference TRBV5-1 and TRBJ2-7, is KAGVTQTPRYLIKTRGQQVTLSCSPISGHRSVSWYQQTPGQGLQFLFEYFSETQRNKGNFPGRFSGRQFSNSRSEMNVSTLELGDSALYLCASSLGPRDRDYEQYFGPGTRLTVT.

This clonotype was seen at least ten times. The chain employs TRBV20-1 and TRBJ1-5; possibly TRBD1 for D (5 bases). Germline values: CDR1 DFQATT, CDR2 SNEGSKA (reference sequence). The CDR3 extends over 15 amino acids. V dropped 5 bases and J dropped 0 bases, with 14 bases sitting between them. The CDR3 protein is CSAFDQGYSNQPQHF. DNA of the CDR3: TGCAGTGCTTTTGACCAGGGATATAGCAATCAGCCCCAGCATTTT.

The table lists this clonotype with a few counts. V is TRBV29-1 and J is TRBJ1-2, with 10 positions matching TRBD1. This CDR3 has 13 residues. The germline V gene encodes CDR1 SQVTM and CDR2 ANQGSEA. J was trimmed by 5 bases and V by 6 bases; bases with no gene match: 6. CDR3 DNA: TGCAGCGTCGGGTTGGGACAGGGGTATGGCTACACCTTC. It encodes CSVGLGQGYGYTF.

The sample holds a few counts of this clonotype. V and J are TRBV5-1 and TRBJ1-2; a weak D match, TRBD1 (5 bases). Germline CDR1 SGHRS, CDR2 YFSETQ. The ends were cut back, 1 base at V and 3 bases at J, with 10 bases in the middle. The CDR3 runs 14 residues. In nucleotides, the CDR3 is TGCGCCAGCAGCTTGTTGGGGCAGGACTATGGCTACACCTTC. Its translation is CASSLLGQDYGYTF.

The chain is built from TRBV5-1 and TRBJ2-1; 7 bases are shared with TRBD2. The CDR3 contains 15 residues. After removal of 3 bases from V and 9 bases from J, the junction contained 12 bases not matched to a gene. Per germline, CDR1 SGHRS and CDR2 YFSETQ. This chain's CDR3 is CASSSGAGREGEQFF. CDR3 nucleotide sequence: TGCGCCAGCAGCTCGGGAGCGGGAAGGGAGGGTGAGCAGTTCTTC.

This clonotype was seen at least ten times. This chain uses TRBV29-1 with TRBJ2-5; possibly TRBD2 for D (6 bases). The germline CDR1 and CDR2 sequences are SQVTM and ANQGSEA. The CDR3 sequence is 12 residues long. The ends were cut back, 7 bases at V and 3 bases at J, with 12 bases in the middle. Here the CDR3 reads CSGIWEEETQYF. The CDR3 coding sequence is TGCAGCGGCATCTGGGAGGAAGAGACCCAGTACTTC.

The chain is built from TRBV5-1 and TRBJ2-7; D gene ambiguous. The CDR3 is 14 amino acids. Germline-derived CDR1 and CDR2 are SGHRS and YFSETQ. V dropped 2 bases and J dropped 2 bases, with 11 bases sitting between them. CDR3 amino acids: CASSFVGRTYEQYF. CDR3 sequence (DNA): TGCGCCAGCAGCTTCGTCGGGCGAACCTACGAGCAGTACTTC.

The chain carries TRBV10-3 and TRBJ2-1; TRBD2 might be the D (5 bases). Trimming took off 2 bases at V and 8 bases at J, with 16 bases between the two ends. The CDR3 contains 15 residues. Germline CDR1 is ENHRY and CDR2 is SYGVKD. The CDR3 is CAISEDLAGGDEQFF. The CDR3 nucleotides are TGTGCCATCAGTGAGGATCTAGCCGGTGGGGATGAGCAGTTCTTC.

This clonotype occurred a few times. CDR3 sequence reads: CASSFGQGNMNTEAFF. CDR3 in DNA: TGCGCCAGCAGCTTTGGACAGGGAAACATGAACACTGAAGCTTTCTTT. The J gene is TRBJ1-1, the V gene TRBV5-1; 8 bases match TRBD1. The CDR3 covers 16 residues. Trimming at V came to 2 bases and at J to 0 bases, leaving 6 bases not matched to a gene. Germline V CDR1 and CDR2: SGHRS, YFSETQ.

CDR3 residues: CSAQPAPGLAGRSSYNEQFF. CDR3 nucleotides: TGCAGTGCTCAACCAGCCCCGGGACTAGCGGGGCGAAGCTCCTACAATGAGCAGTTCTTC. The rearrangement joins TRBV20-1 to TRBJ2-1; 13 nucleotides line up with TRBD2. The germline CDR1 and CDR2 sequences are DFQATT and SNEGSKA (reference sequence). Losses at the gene ends were 5 bases for V and 0 bases for J; bases not matched to a gene: 16. The CDR3 loop spans 20 amino acids.

The V gene is TRBV11-2, the J gene TRBJ2-7; 11 bases are a match to TRBD2. This CDR3 has 18 residues. In germline, CDR1 is SGHAT, CDR2 FQNNGV. Unmatched junction bases numbered 15, after V lost 2 bases and J lost 6 bases. The CDR3 sequence is CASSLPSGRTRRRLEQYF. The CDR3, as DNA: TGTGCCAGCAGCTTACCTAGCGGGAGGACCAGAAGGAGGCTCGAGCAGTACTTC.

The chain couples TRBV6-1 to TRBJ1-1; 9 nucleotides agree with TRBD1. The CDR3 consists of 13 residues. Per the germline V gene, CDR1 is MNHNS and CDR2 is SASEGT. Trimming took 4 bases from V and 10 from J; bases not matched to a gene: 7. This chain's CDR3 is CASSGGQGLGAFF. In nucleotides, the CDR3 is TGTGCCAGCAGTGGGGGACAGGGCCTCGGAGCTTTCTTT.

The CDR3 loop reads CASSPDSLEQYF. As DNA, the CDR3 is TGCGCCAGCAGCCCCGACAGTTTGGAGCAGTACTTC. This chain joins TRBV5-1 and TRBJ2-7, with a possible D match to TRBD1 (5 bases). The CDR3 extends over 12 amino acids. Trimming removed 4 bases from V and 7 bases from J, with 12 bases in between. The V gene's germline CDR1 is SGHRS and CDR2 YFSETQ. Filled out from reference TRBV5-1 and TRBJ2-7, the complete variable domain reads KAGVTQTPRYLIKTRGQQVTLSCSPISGHRSVSWYQQTPGQGLQFLFEYFSETQRNKGNFPGRFSGRQFSNSRSEMNVSTLELGDSALYLCASSPDSLEQYFGPGTRLTVT.

This chain uses TRBV20-1 with TRBJ2-1; 7 positions match TRBD2. V dropped 1 base and J dropped 3; count of bases not matched to a gene: 15. This CDR3 is built from 18 residues. Germline V gives CDR1 DFQATT, CDR2 SNEGSKA (reference sequence). CDR3 DNA sequence: TGCAGTGCTAGAGGGCCCCGATTGGCTAGCGGATTCTACAATGAGCAGTTCTTC. Amino acids: CSARGPRLASGFYNEQFF.

This clonotype appeared a few times. The CDR3 here is CAISSPASNYGYTF. For the CDR3, the DNA is TGTGCCATCAGCTCACCGGCCTCTAACTATGGCTACACCTTC. The chain carries TRBV10-3 and TRBJ1-2; D is undetermined. The CDR3 extends over 14 amino acids. Trimming shortened V by 6 bases and J by 0 bases, and 11 bases separated the two germline ends. CDR1 and CDR2 (germline): ENHRY, SYGVKD.

This clonotype came up a few times. The V and J genes are TRBV20-1 and TRBJ2-1; D unclear. With 0 bases removed from V and 2 bases from J, the gap between germline ends came to 11 bases. The CDR3 runs to 15 residues. CDR1 is DFQATT, CDR2 SNEGSKA, per germline (reference sequence). The CDR3 DNA reads TGCAGTGCTAGAGATCCCTCAATCCCCTACAATGAGCAGTTCTTC. Its protein is CSARDPSIPYNEQFF.

The sample holds a few counts of this clonotype. This sequence joins TRBV29-1 and TRBJ1-1; D might be TRBD1 (6 bases). The V gene lost 4 bases and the J gene lost 4 bases, with 16 bases spanning the gap. In germline, CDR1 is SQVTM, CDR2 ANQGSEA. The CDR3 extends over 14 amino acids. DNA for the CDR3: TGCAGCGTTGGTGGACGGGGGCGCGGCACTGAAGCTTTCTTT. The encoded protein is CSVGGRGRGTEAFF. The variable domain in full, with the rest retrieved from reference TRBV29-1 and TRBJ1-1, is SAVISQKPSRDICQRGTSLTIQCQVDSQVTMMFWYRQQPGQSLTLIATANQGSEATYESGFVIDKFPISRPNLTFSTLTVSNMSPEDSSIYLCSVGGRGRGTEAFFGQGTRLTVV.

The table lists this clonotype with a few counts. The chain employs TRBV7-6 and TRBJ2-7; D unresolved. The germline V gene has CDR1 SGHVS and CDR2 FNYEAQ. The CDR3 totals 13 residues. Trimming stripped 0 bases from V and 6 bases from J, with 9 bases between. The CDR3 DNA sequence: TGTGCCAGCAGCTTAGCTCCGGCCGGCGAGCAGTACTTC. It codes for CASSLAPAGEQYF.

This clonotype was picked up many times. This chain uses TRBV5-1 with TRBJ2-5, with D hard to call. The germline gives CDR1 SGHRS, CDR2 YFSETQ. Trimming removed 0 bases from V and 5 bases from J, with 8 bases in between. The CDR3 length is 13 residues. CDR3 sequence reads: CASSLDNIETQYF. The CDR3 bases are TGCGCCAGCAGCTTGGATAATATCGAGACCCAGTACTTC. Drawing the rest from reference TRBV5-1 and TRBJ2-5, the complete variable domain is KAGVTQTPRYLIKTRGQQVTLSCSPISGHRSVSWYQQTPGQGLQFLFEYFSETQRNKGNFPGRFSGRQFSNSRSEMNVSTLELGDSALYLCASSLDNIETQYFGPGTRLLVL.

A few counts support this clonotype. The chain combines TRBV4-2 with TRBJ2-7; possibly TRBD1 for D (5 bases). The V end was cut by 0 bases, the J end by 3 bases, with 12 bases between. The CDR3 sequence is 15 residues long. The germline V gene has CDR1 LGHNA and CDR2 YNFKEQ. CDR3 residues: CASSQETEDDYEQYF. The CDR3 coding sequence is TGTGCCAGCAGCCAAGAGACAGAGGACGACTACGAGCAGTACTTC.

The chain employs TRBV12-3 or TRBV12-4 and TRBJ2-3; D not certain. V was trimmed by 3 bases and J by 8 bases, leaving 12 bases between them. The CDR3 spans 13 residues. For the CDR3, the DNA is TGTGCCAGCAGTTTGGTGAAAAGCCCTACGCAGTATTTT. It yields the protein CASSLVKSPTQYF.

This clonotype appeared a few times. The chain employs TRBV5-6 and TRBJ2-7; 7 bases align to TRBD1. Germline CDR1 and CDR2: SGHDT and YYEEEE. The CDR3 runs to 14 residues. V was clipped by 4 bases and J by 2 bases; unmatched bases: 6. CDR3 residues: CASSRKGGTYEQYF. CDR3 DNA: TGTGCCAGCAGCCGTAAAGGGGGCACCTACGAGCAGTACTTC. Supplemented by reference TRBV5-6 and TRBJ2-7, the full variable domain reads DAGVTQSPTHLIKTRGQQVTLRCSPKSGHDTVSWYQQALGQGPQFIFQYYEEEERQRGNFPDRFSGHQFPNYSSELNVNALLLGDSALYLCASSRKGGTYEQYFGPGTRLTVT.

This clonotype was seen a few times. This CDR3 reads CSAPQGAGEQFF. The CDR3, as DNA: TGCAGTGCTCCACAGGGGGCGGGTGAGCAGTTCTTC. The chain links TRBV20-1 to TRBJ2-1, with 9 positions matching TRBD1. CDR3 size: 12 residues. Losses at the gene ends were 5 bases for V and 9 bases for J; bases not matched to a gene: 5. Per the germline V gene, CDR1 is DFQATT and CDR2 is SNEGSKA (reference sequence).

Turning to this clonotype: Just one base apart from a much larger clone, this may be a read error. The chain links TRBV5-4 to TRBJ1-1; 7 positions match TRBD1. Germline CDR1 and CDR2: SGHNT and YYREEE (reference sequence). J was trimmed by 7 bases and V by 4 bases; bases with no gene match: 7. The CDR3 length is 13 residues. The CDR3 coding sequence is TGTGCCAGCAGCGGGACGCAGGGGGATGAAGCTTTCTTT. It yields the protein CASSGTQGDEAFF.

The gene calls are TRBV10-3 and TRBJ1-2; TRBD1 matches 8 bases. In germline, CDR1 is ENHRY, CDR2 SYGVKD. This CDR3 region has 16 residues. The V segment lost 3 bases and the J segment 4 bases; nucleotides outside the gene matches: 10. CDR3 loop: CAISEAGGAPGYGYTF. For the CDR3, the DNA is TGTGCCATCAGTGAAGCAGGGGGCGCCCCCGGCTATGGCTACACCTTC.

The chain links TRBV7-6 to TRBJ2-1, with D possibly matching TRBD2 (6 bases). With 2 bases removed from V and 7 bases from J, the gap between germline ends came to 12 bases. The germline V gene encodes CDR1 SGHVS and CDR2 FNYEAQ. The CDR3 is made up of 14 amino acids. CDR3 amino acids: CASSLRDFENEQFF. For the CDR3, the DNA is TGTGCCAGCAGCTTACGGGACTTCGAAAATGAGCAGTTCTTC. Drawing the rest from reference TRBV7-6 and TRBJ2-1, the complete variable domain is GAGVSQSPRYKVTKRGQDVALRCDPISGHVSLYWYRQALGQGPEFLTYFNYEAQQDKSGLPNDRFSAERPEGSISTLTIQRTEQRDSAMYRCASSLRDFENEQFFGPGTRLTVL.

The rearrangement joins TRBV24-1 to TRBJ2-1; TRBD2 matches at 9 bases. Per germline, CDR1 KGHDR and CDR2 SFDVKD. The junction had 7 bases not matched to a gene; V was cut back by 6 bases and J by 8 bases. There are 14 residues in the CDR3. This CDR3 is CATSLAGEGDEQFF. The CDR3 DNA follows: TGTGCCACCAGTTTAGCGGGAGAGGGCGATGAGCAGTTCTTC.

V is TRBV11-2 and J is TRBJ2-1, with D unresolved. This CDR3 has 15 residues. Deletions cut 2 bases from V and 0 bases from J, with 8 bases between. In germline, CDR1 is SGHAT, CDR2 FQNNGV. The CDR3: CASSLNVFSYNEQFF. DNA for the CDR3: TGTGCCAGCAGCTTAAACGTATTCTCCTACAATGAGCAGTTCTTC. The full variable domain, with the rest looked up from reference TRBV11-2 and TRBJ2-1, is EAGVAQSPRYKIIEKRQSVAFWCNPISGHATLYWYQQILGQGPKLLIQFQNNGVVDDSQLPKDRFSAERLKGVDSTLKIQPAKLEDSAVYLCASSLNVFSYNEQFFGPGTRLTVL.